This is a list of T cell receptor beta chains from one sample in a study of blood T cell repertoires in COVID-19. Sequencing was performed with immunoSEQ multiplex PCR; in TCRdb, only in-frame clones are kept and a portion is missing. The sample yields roughly 150,000 clones, 70% to 90% seen once. The sample was peripheral blood. All receptors come from a woman aged 80 or older with COVID-19, enrolled during active disease. CDR3s include the opening cysteine and the closing phenylalanine or tryptophan. A D gene is named only where the DNA matches it firmly. The listing skips clone size in some rows; elsewhere it reads once, few, many or a size class.

v_call,clone_size,d_call,cdr3_length,j_call,cdr3_nt,cdr3_aa
TRBV27,NA,TRBD1,15,TRBJ2-2,TGTGCCAGCAGTTTCGGGACAGGGGGAACCGGGGAGCTGTTTTTT,CASSFGTGGTGELFF
TRBV3-1/TRBV3-2,NA,TRBD1,16,TRBJ1-2,TGTGCCAGCAGCCAAAAGACAGGGGGCGATATTTTTGGCTACACCTTC,CASSQKTGGDIFGYTF
TRBV6-1,NA,NA,14,TRBJ1-2,TGTGCCAGCAGTGAAGGGAACAGGGCCTATGGCTACACCTTC,CASSEGNRAYGYTF
TRBV5-1,NA,TRBD1,13,TRBJ2-1,TGCGCCAGCAGAGACTCCCAAACAGGGGGGAAGATCTTC,CASRDSQTGGKIF
TRBV2,once,NA,15,TRBJ2-7,TGTGCCAGCAGTGTAGGGGCCGGTTCCCGGTACGAGCAGTACTTC,CASSVGAGSRYEQYF
TRBV7-2,once,NA,14,TRBJ2-1,TGTGCCAGCATGCGGCGGAGCTCCTACAATGAGCAGTTCTTC,CASMRRSSYNEQFF
TRBV6-1,NA,NA,14,TRBJ1-5,TGTGCCAGCAGTGAGATGGGGGGGTATCAGCCCCAGCATTTT,CASSEMGGYQPQHF
TRBV7-8,few,NA,15,TRBJ1-5,TGTGCCAGCAGCTTAGAAACAACAGGCTATCAGCCCCAGCATTTT,CASSLETTGYQPQHF
TRBV3-1/TRBV3-2,NA,TRBD1,15,TRBJ2-7,TGTGCCAGCAGCCAAGAGAGGGCGACAGGGAGTAAGCAGTACTTC,CASSQERATGSKQYF
TRBV6-5,NA,NA,15,TRBJ1-2,TGTGCCTACCGAGGGGGAGAAGCCCCCTCCTATGGCTACACCTTC,CAYRGGEAPSYGYTF
TRBV6-5,NA,TRBD1,14,TRBJ2-1,TGTGCCAGCGAGAGGACTCGGACAGGTGATGAGCAGTTCTTC,CASERTRTGDEQFF
TRBV18,NA,NA,15,TRBJ1-2,TGTGCCAGCTCACCGGGGCCCACCGGCTTTTATGGCTACACCTTC,CASSPGPTGFYGYTF
TRBV18,NA,NA,13,TRBJ1-5,TGTGCCAGCTCACCGACAGGTCGGGAGCCCCAGCATTTT,CASSPTGREPQHF
TRBV27,few,NA,16,TRBJ2-7,TGTGCCAGCAGTTCCCCCAGCAGGGGATCCTCCTACGAGCAGTACTTC,CASSSPSRGSSYEQYF
TRBV18,NA,NA,16,TRBJ1-1,TGTGCCAGCTCACCGCTGACACCTGCTGAAAACACTGAAGCTTTCTTT,CASSPLTPAENTEAFF
TRBV11-2,few,TRBD1,12,TRBJ1-2,TGTGCCAGCAGCCCCGGGACAGTCGGCTACACCTTC,CASSPGTVGYTF
TRBV29-1,NA,NA,12,TRBJ2-5,TGCAGCGTCGTAGCGGCCCAAGAGACCCAGTACTTC,CSVVAAQETQYF
TRBV19,NA,NA,15,TRBJ1-1,TGTGCCAGTAGGAACCAACCTCTACTGAACACTGAAGCTTTCTTT,CASRNQPLLNTEAFF
TRBV5-1,NA,NA,16,TRBJ2-7,TGCGCCAGCAGCTTGGGGGGCAGGGCTAGCTCCTACGAGCAGTACTTC,CASSLGGRASSYEQYF
TRBV7-9,NA,NA,14,TRBJ1-1,TGTGCCAGCAGCTTATCCTCAGGGATCTTGTCGGCTTTCTTT,CASSLSSGILSAFF
TRBV5-5,NA,NA,15,TRBJ1-4,TGTGCCAGCAGCTTAAGGGGGGGCGCAGGCGAAAAACTGTTTTTT,CASSLRGGAGEKLFF
TRBV6-5,NA,TRBD2,11,TRBJ2-5,TGTGCCAGCAGGACTAGCGAGACCCAGTACTTC,CASRTSETQYF
TRBV5-1,NA,TRBD2,14,TRBJ2-1,TGCGCCAGCAACCTAGCGGGAGGTGGGGGTGAGCAGTTCTTC,CASNLAGGGGEQFF
TRBV4-1,NA,TRBD2,13,TRBJ2-3,TGCGCCAGCAGCCAGAGCGGGGCAGATACGCAGTATTTT,CASSQSGADTQYF
TRBV7-9,NA,NA,15,TRBJ1-3,TGTGCCAGCAGCTTAGTTTCCGGTACTGGAAACACCATATATTTT,CASSLVSGTGNTIYF
TRBV3-1/TRBV3-2,NA,NA,15,TRBJ2-7,TGTGCCAGCAGCCAAGGGTTAGGGGGCTCCTACGAGCAGTACTTC,CASSQGLGGSYEQYF
TRBV2,once,NA,12,TRBJ1-6,TGTGCCAGCGGGAGTGGGAATTCACCCCTCCACTTT,CASGSGNSPLHF
TRBV3-1/TRBV3-2,NA,TRBD1,14,TRBJ1-1,TGTGCCAGCAGCCAGAACAGGGGTTCGACTGAAGCTTTCTTT,CASSQNRGSTEAFF
TRBV11-3,NA,NA,19,TRBJ1-2,TGTGCCAGCAGCTTAGTGGGTGACAGGCGAGGTGGTGATGTCTATGGCTACACCTTC,CASSLVGDRRGGDVYGYTF
TRBV4-1,NA,NA,13,TRBJ1-5,TGCGCCAGCAGCCAAGACCAATCTCAGCCCCAGCATTTT,CASSQDQSQPQHF
TRBV5-1,NA,NA,13,TRBJ2-3,TGCGCCAGCAGGGAGCGGAGCACAGATACGCAGTATTTT,CASRERSTDTQYF
TRBV4-2,NA,TRBD1,15,TRBJ1-4,TGTGCCAGCAGCCAACCGGGACAGGGGAGTGAAAAACTGTTTTTT,CASSQPGQGSEKLFF
TRBV29-1,NA,TRBD1,14,TRBJ2-5,TGCAGCGTTGCCCCAGGGGGCAGGGGAGAGACCCAGTACTTC,CSVAPGGRGETQYF
TRBV10-3,NA,NA,13,TRBJ1-6,TGTGCCACCCAGCCGCAGGACAGCTCACCCCTCCACTTT,CATQPQDSSPLHF
TRBV5-6,NA,NA,15,TRBJ1-2,TGTGCCAGCAGCTCAGCCCCCCGAGGCGGCTATGGCTACACCTTC,CASSSAPRGGYGYTF
TRBV5-1,NA,TRBD1,21,TRBJ1-1,TGCGCCAGCAGCTTGTGGACCGGGACAGGGTCTCCTTTGATGCAGAACACTGAAGCTTTCTTT,CASSLWTGTGSPLMQNTEAFF
TRBV4-2,NA,NA,16,TRBJ2-3,TGTGCCAGCAGCCAAGAGTTCGGCGGTAGCACAGATACGCAGTATTTT,CASSQEFGGSTDTQYF
TRBV5-4,NA,TRBD1,14,TRBJ2-7,TGTGCCAGCAGCTCATCAGGACAGGGGACCGAGCAGTACTTC,CASSSSGQGTEQYF
TRBV14,NA,TRBD1,14,TRBJ1-2,TGTGCCAGCAGCCATGCCGGGACAGACTATGGCTACACCTTC,CASSHAGTDYGYTF
TRBV2,once,NA,13,TRBJ1-1,TGTGCCAGCAGGACCGGAGGGTACACTGAAGCTTTCTTT,CASRTGGYTEAFF
TRBV13,NA,TRBD2,14,TRBJ2-7,TGTGCCAGCAGCCGGGGCGGGAGCTCCTACGAGCAGTACTTC,CASSRGGSSYEQYF
TRBV19,NA,NA,13,TRBJ2-1,TGTGCCAGTACAAGAGGCACCTACAATGAGCAGTTCTTC,CASTRGTYNEQFF
TRBV27,NA,NA,16,TRBJ2-1,TGTGCCAGCAGTTTACAGCGCCCGAGCTCCTACAATGAGCAGTTCTTC,CASSLQRPSSYNEQFF
TRBV11-2,NA,TRBD1,15,TRBJ1-1,TGTGCCAGCAGCAACTCTGGACAGGGGGGAACTGAAGCTTTCTTT,CASSNSGQGGTEAFF
TRBV2,NA,NA,14,TRBJ1-6,TGTGCCAGCAGCCCGGGGGGCGGTGGTTCACCCCTCCACTTT,CASSPGGGGSPLHF
TRBV4-2,NA,TRBD1,17,TRBJ2-4,TGTGCCAGCAGCCGCCGGACAGGGGAGAGTCCCAAAAACATTCAGTACTTC,CASSRRTGESPKNIQYF
TRBV3-1/TRBV3-2,NA,NA,13,TRBJ1-2,TGTGCCAGCAGCCAAGGGGCCGGAAAGCGCTACACCTTC,CASSQGAGKRYTF
TRBV7-2,NA,NA,13,TRBJ2-2,TGTGCCAGCAGCTTGTGGGAGTCCGGGGAGCTGTTTTTT,CASSLWESGELFF
TRBV7-9,NA,NA,17,TRBJ1-6,TGTGCCAGCAGCTTAGGGGGTTCCAGGGTCGGGAATTCACCCCTCCACTTT,CASSLGGSRVGNSPLHF
TRBV11-3,NA,NA,14,TRBJ2-3,TGTGCCAGCAGCCCTTATTCTAGCACAGATACGCAGTATTTT,CASSPYSSTDTQYF